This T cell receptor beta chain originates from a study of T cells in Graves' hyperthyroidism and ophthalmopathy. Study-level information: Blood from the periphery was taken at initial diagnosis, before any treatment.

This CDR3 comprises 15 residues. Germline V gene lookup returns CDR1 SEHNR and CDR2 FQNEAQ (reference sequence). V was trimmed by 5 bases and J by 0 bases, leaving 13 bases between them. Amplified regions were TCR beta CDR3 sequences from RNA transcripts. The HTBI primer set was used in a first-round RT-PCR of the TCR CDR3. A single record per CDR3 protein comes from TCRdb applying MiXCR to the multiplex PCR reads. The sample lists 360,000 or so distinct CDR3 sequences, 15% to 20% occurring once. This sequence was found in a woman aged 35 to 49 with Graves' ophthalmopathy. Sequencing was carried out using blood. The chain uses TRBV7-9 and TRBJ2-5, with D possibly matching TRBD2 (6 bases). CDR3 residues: CASSLGLQYQETQYF. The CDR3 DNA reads TGTGCCAGCAGCCTGGGACTGCAGTACCAAGAGACCCAGTACTTC.